This entry lists 8 T cell receptor beta chains sequenced from one sample in a study of OX40 agonist ivuxolimab in advanced cancers. Generated by immunoSEQ multiplex PCR, the TCRdb table keeps only in-frame clones and is missing some. There are tens of thousands of clones in the sample; approximately 85% occur only once, and less than 6% lies in the top ten. The input for sequencing was CD4+ or CD8+ T cells sorted from blood, taken in a trial of the OX40 agonist ivuxolimab. Receptors were obtained from an adult with an advanced solid tumor such as melanoma, head and neck, liver or kidney cancer.

J is TRBJ1-2 and V is TRBV27; TRBD1 matches at 9 bases. The germline CDR1 and CDR2 sequences are MNHEY and SMNVEV (reference sequence). The V and J ends lost 9 bases and 5 bases, in that order; junction bases with no gene match: 7. The CDR3 extends over 13 amino acids. The CDR3 loop reads CASRTGEDYGYTF. The CDR3 coding sequence is TGTGCCAGTAGGACAGGGGAGGATTATGGCTACACCTTC.

Concerning this clone itself: This CDR3 fails to terminate in the conserved phenylalanine or tryptophan, so it likely reflects a read error. The DNA is left out, because the CDR3 cannot be placed on it with certainty; the CDR3 is given as TCRdb lists it. The chain recombines TRBV21-1 with TRBJ2-3. TRBV21-1 corresponds to a pseudogene. The CDR3 spans 10 amino acids, including both terminal residues. CDR3 protein: CASSKEGGSI.

V and J are TRBV10-1 and TRBJ2-7; D is possibly TRBD2 (5 bases). V gave up 6 bases and J gave up 2 bases, with 14 bases separating them. CDR1 WNHNN and CDR2 SYGVQD come from the germline V gene (reference sequence). This CDR3 is built from 14 residues. CDR3 sequence (DNA): TGCGCCAGCAGGGCCCAGAGCGGTCCCTACGAGCAGTACTTC. It yields the protein CASRAQSGPYEQYF.

This clone has just one count. V and J are TRBV14 and TRBJ2-1; D not certain. CDR1 and CDR2 from the germline V gene are SGHDN and FVKESK. The CDR3 covers 13 residues. The V gene lost 4 bases and the J gene lost 8 bases, with 12 bases spanning the gap. CDR3 bases: TGTGCCAGCAGCCTCGTATATGGCGATGAGCAGTTCTTC. Translation: CASSLVYGDEQFF.

This chain connects TRBV10-3 to TRBJ1-1; 7 positions agree with TRBD1. CDR3 size: 15 residues. The V gene's germline CDR1 is ENHRY and CDR2 SYGVKD. V dropped 0 bases and J dropped 2; count of bases not matched to a gene: 3. The DNA of the CDR3 is TGTGCCATCAGTGAGTCAGGGACAGCCAACACTGAAGCTTTCTTT. Its translation: CAISESGTANTEAFF.

V usage is TRBV18 and J usage is TRBJ2-7; TRBD1 matches 12 bases. The CDR3 runs 14 residues. From germline, CDR1 is KGHSH and CDR2 LQKENI. V trimming: 3 bases; J trimming: 9 bases; junction bases outside the gene matches: 6. The CDR3 here is CASSPPGTGGGQYF. Here the CDR3 DNA reads TGTGCCAGCTCACCCCCCGGGACAGGGGGCGGGCAGTACTTC.

The chain couples TRBV23-1 to TRBJ2-6, with D possibly called TRBD1 or TRBD2 (5 bases each). TRBV23-1 has ORF status, its function being uncertain. The V gene lost 2 bases and the J gene lost 0 bases, with 17 bases spanning the gap. This CDR3 contains 19 residues. In DNA form, the CDR3 reads TGCGCCAGCAGTCAAAGATCCCGGGACCGGTGCTCTGGGGCCAACGTCCTGACTTTC. It yields the protein CASSQRSRDRCSGANVLTF.

This chain links TRBV9 with TRBJ1-2; D is ambiguous. Germline-derived CDR1 and CDR2 are SGDLS and YYNGEE. V lost 0 bases and J 7 bases, leaving 7 bases between the germline ends. The CDR3 is 12 residues long. The CDR3, as DNA: TGTGCCAGCAGCGTAGGGGGAGGTGGCTACACCTTC. Protein product: CASSVGGGGYTF.